Given below is one TCR beta chain in context. This clonotype was picked up a small number of times. Its antigen specificity is not known. Base-call qualities are not available, and no considerably larger clone is one nucleotide away. The data stem from a study of kidney transplant recipient with SARS-CoV-2 infection (dated by TCRdb to 2020 to 2023). Counted from cysteine to phenylalanine, this CDR3 has 15 amino acids. The only DNA kept is the CDR3, 45 bases in frame from the first base. Reading the germline V gene gives CDR1 SGHRS and CDR2 YFSETQ. The germline V end is reduced by 6 bases and the J end by 1 base; junction bases left unmatched: 4. Instrument on record: Illumina MiSeq. Profiling of the peripheral T cell repertoire targeted human TCRbeta genes. From the authors' description of their analysis: Beta-binomial modelling was applied to test for differential clonotype abundance so that variability over time was accounted for. Clonotypes that had expanded were screened against the ImmuneCODE reference database of SARS-CoV-2-associated TCRs and mapped onto regions of the viral genome. Additional repertoire analyses examined TRBV gene usage, CDR3 length, CDR3 amino acid overlap between time points, distributions of clonotype abundance, and Jaccard similarity. Clones were called with MiXCR by TCRdb after fastp trimmed the public reads at Q25, and only in-frame beta chains were retained. Every entry covers one CDR3 protein and lists the most common genes and DNA from its rows. TCRdb, not the original authors, processed these V and J calls. The sample has roughly 250,000 distinct CDR3 sequences on record, 29% of them singletons. The ten largest clones capture roughly 7% of the sample.

The time point label corresponds to: pre-pandemic baseline sample and day 111 after first positive SARS-CoV-2 test. Recombination joined TRBV5-1 with TRBJ2-2, with 9 bases aligning to TRBD2. The receptor was isolated from a young adult male patient who had COVID-19 and was a kidney transplant recipient. A transplant means some T cells may be of graft donor rather than patient origin. The starting material was a blood sample, obtained at baseline and on day 111 from a kidney transplant recipient. The nucleotide sequence is given as TGCGCCAGCACCTCACTAGCGGGGAACACCGGGGAGCTGTTTTTT. Translated, it reads CASTSLAGNTGELFF.